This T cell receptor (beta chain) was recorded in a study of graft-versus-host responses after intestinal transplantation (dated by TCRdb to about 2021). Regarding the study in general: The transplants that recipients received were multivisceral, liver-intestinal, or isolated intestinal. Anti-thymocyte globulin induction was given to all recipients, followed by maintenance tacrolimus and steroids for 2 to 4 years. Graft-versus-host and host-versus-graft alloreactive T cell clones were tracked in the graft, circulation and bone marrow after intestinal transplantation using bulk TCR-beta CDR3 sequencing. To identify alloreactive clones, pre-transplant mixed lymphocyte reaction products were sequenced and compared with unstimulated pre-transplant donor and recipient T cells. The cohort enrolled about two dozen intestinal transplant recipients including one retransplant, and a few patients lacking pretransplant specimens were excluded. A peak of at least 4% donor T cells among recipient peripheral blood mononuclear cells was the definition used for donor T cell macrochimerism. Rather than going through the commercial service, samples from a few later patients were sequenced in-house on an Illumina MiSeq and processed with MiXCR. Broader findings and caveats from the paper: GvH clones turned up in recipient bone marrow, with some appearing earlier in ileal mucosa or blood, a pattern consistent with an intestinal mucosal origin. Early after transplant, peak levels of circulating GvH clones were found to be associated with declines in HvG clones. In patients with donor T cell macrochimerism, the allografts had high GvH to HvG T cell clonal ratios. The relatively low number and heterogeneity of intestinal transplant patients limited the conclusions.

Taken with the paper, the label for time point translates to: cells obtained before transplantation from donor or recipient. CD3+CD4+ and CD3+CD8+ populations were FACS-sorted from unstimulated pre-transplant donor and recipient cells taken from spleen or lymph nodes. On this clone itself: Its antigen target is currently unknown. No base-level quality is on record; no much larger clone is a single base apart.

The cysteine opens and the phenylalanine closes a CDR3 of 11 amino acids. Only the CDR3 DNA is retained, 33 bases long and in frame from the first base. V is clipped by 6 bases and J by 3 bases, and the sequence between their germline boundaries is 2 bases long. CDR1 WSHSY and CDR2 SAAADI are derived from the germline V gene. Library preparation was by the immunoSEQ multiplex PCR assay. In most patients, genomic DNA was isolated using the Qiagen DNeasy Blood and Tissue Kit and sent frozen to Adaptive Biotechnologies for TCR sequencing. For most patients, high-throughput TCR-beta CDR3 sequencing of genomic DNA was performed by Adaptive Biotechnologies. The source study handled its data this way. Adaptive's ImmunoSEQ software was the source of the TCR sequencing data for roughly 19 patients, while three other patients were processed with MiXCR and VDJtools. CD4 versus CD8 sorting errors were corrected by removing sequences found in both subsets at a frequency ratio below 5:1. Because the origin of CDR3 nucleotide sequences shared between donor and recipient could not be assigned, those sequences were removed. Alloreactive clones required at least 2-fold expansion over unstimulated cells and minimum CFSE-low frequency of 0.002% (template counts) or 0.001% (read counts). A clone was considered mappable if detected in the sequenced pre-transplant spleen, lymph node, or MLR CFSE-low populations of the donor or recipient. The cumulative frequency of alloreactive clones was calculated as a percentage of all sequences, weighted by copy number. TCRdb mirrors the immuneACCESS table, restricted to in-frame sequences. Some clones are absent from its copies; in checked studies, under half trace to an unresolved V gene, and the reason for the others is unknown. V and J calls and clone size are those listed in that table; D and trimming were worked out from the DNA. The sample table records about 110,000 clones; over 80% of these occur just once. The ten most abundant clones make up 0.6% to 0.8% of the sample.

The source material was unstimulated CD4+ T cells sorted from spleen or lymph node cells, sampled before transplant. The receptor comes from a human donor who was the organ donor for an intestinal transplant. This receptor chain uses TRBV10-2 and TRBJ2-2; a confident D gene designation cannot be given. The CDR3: CASSYTGELFF. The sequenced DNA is TGCGCCAGCAGCTACACCGGGGAGCTGTTTTTT.